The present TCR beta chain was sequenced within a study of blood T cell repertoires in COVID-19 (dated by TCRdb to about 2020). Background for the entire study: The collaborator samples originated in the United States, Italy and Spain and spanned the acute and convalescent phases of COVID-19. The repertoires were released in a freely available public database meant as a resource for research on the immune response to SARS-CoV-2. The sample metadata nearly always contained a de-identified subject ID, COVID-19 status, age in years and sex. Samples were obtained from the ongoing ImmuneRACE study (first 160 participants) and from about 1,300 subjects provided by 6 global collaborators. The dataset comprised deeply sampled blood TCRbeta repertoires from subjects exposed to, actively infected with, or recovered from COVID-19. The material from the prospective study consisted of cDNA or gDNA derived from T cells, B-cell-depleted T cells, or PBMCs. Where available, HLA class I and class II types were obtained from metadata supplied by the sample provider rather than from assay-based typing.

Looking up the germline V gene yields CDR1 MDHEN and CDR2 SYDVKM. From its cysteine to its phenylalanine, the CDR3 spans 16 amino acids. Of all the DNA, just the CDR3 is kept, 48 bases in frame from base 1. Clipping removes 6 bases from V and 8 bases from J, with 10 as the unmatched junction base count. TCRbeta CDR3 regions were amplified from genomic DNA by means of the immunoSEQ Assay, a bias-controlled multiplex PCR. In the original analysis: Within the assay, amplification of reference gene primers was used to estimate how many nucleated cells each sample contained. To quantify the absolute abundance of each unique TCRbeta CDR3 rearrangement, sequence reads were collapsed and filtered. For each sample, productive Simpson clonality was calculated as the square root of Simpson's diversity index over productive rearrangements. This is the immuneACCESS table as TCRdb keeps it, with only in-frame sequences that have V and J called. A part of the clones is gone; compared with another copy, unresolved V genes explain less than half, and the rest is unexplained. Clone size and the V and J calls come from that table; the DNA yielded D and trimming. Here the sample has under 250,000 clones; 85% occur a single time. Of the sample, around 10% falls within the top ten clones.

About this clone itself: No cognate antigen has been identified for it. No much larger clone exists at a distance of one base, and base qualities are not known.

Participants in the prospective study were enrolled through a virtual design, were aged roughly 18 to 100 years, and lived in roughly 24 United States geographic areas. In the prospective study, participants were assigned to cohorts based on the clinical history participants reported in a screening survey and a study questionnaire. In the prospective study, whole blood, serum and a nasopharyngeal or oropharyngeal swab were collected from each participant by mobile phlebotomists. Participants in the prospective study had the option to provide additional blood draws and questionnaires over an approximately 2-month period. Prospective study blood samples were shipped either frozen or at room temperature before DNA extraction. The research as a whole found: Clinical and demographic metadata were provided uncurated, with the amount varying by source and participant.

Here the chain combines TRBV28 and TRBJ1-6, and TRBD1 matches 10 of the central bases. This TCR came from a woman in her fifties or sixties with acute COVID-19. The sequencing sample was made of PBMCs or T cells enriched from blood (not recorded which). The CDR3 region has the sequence CASSRDRGLPYSPLHF. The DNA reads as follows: TGTGCCAGCAGCAGGGACAGGGGATTACCTTATTCACCCCTCCACTTT.